This entry features one T cell receptor (beta chain) sequence. Germline CDR1 reads ENHRY; CDR2 reads SYGVKD. Unmatched junction bases numbered 9, after V lost 6 bases and J lost 4 bases. The CDR3 runs 15 residues. Sequencing was performed with immunoSEQ multiplex PCR; in TCRdb, only in-frame clones are kept and a portion is missing. The sample yields 1,500,000 or so clones, approximately 98.5% seen once. This sample was included in a study of shared clonotypes between healthy human individuals. The clonotype originates from a man aged 25 to 40 in good health. Sequencing used naive CD4+ T cells sorted from blood. Stated subset: CD45RA+ positively selected. The chain couples TRBV10-3 to TRBJ2-3, with 8 nucleotides matching TRBD2. The CDR3 is CAIRSTGTRPDTQYF. The CDR3 coding sequence is TGTGCCATCAGGAGCACCGGGACTAGGCCAGATACGCAGTATTTT.